This T cell receptor beta chain comes out of a study of response to subunit inactivated influenza vaccine. This clonotype was picked up a small number of times. One junction end disagrees with the germline gene, perhaps due to a read error. TCRdb used MiXCR to reprocess the RT-PCR reads, holding one entry per CDR3 protein. This sample yields some 540,000 distinct CDR3 sequences, of which roughly 25% are seen a single time; around 2.8% belongs to the top ten. The CDR3 has 14 amino acids. CDR1 is ENHRY, CDR2 SYGVKD, per germline. The same sample was also used in a study of T cells expressing NK-cell markers. This second study notes: Beta-chain TCR cDNA was generated via 5'RACE template switching with UMIs. In sorted CD3+CD56+NKG2C+, CD3+CD56+NKG2C- and CD3+CD56-NKG2C+ T cells, TCR beta repertoires were obtained. One of the eight sequenced donors was seronegative, whereas the other seven were HCMV-seropositive. In a group of several donors, dominant NKG2C+ clonotypes represented roughly 1.0-7.5% of CD8+ T cells. The study found these clonotypes also leading the CD3+CD56-NKG2C+ fraction in four donors.

The TCR sequence derives from a man aged 50-60 years who received an inactivated influenza vaccine. The chain uses TRBV10-3 and TRBJ2-7, with D perhaps given as TRBD1 or TRBD2 (5 bases each). The material was CD4+ T cells sorted from PBMCs, obtained 11 to 12 days after vaccination. The CDR3 region is CAISELVMPGREIW. The CDR3 coding sequence is TGTGCCATCAGTGAGTTGGTAATGCCGGGACGAGAAATTTGG.